This T cell receptor beta chain was obtained from a study of shared T cell receptors in the human thymus listed by TCRdb under 2021. In the study overall: The study examined how the human thymus generates shared, self-reactive T-cell receptor alpha chains.

As to this clone: Its binding antigen is unknown. The input lacks base qualities; no much larger clone sits a single base away.

Reading the germline V gene (reference sequence) gives CDR1 GTSNPN and CDR2 SVGIG. Including cysteine and phenylalanine, the CDR3 has 15 amino acids. Here the CDR3 DNA is all that survives: 45 bases in frame from base 1. V loses 5 bases of germline sequence and J loses 4 bases, and the interval between the two ends is 20 bases. The library was prepared using the immunoSEQ multiplex PCR assay. TCRdb re-hosts the immuneACCESS table, in-frame sequences only. Its copies lack some clones; in the studies checked, an unresolved V gene accounts for under half of them, and the cause for the rest is not known. The sample table contains over 650,000 clones; only one count was recorded for about 87% of them. The ten biggest clones cover roughly 0.0094% of the sample. This same sample was also part of a study on human thymus T cells. In that second paper, the authors write: The donors were immunologically healthy infants in Finland who had open corrective cardiac surgery for congenital heart defects. Thymus tissue was obtained as surgical resects removed during corrective cardiac surgery. Both the thymic and the peripheral blood repertoires appeared to show biased V and J gene segment usage. According to the related research, thymic TCR repertoires were highly overlapping among unrelated individuals. TCR alpha and beta repertoires from fewer than ten infant thymus samples and a few related peripheral blood samples were characterized in the study. Donor ages ranged from roughly 6 to 250 days, and the cohort comprised five or six male and two female infants. Thymocytes were freed from the tissue by mechanical means and kept at -70 degrees C as pellets of roughly 9-30 million cells. A QIAsymphony instrument was used to extract genomic DNA from the frozen cell pellets. TCRB and TCRAD loci were amplified from a standardized quantity of quality-controlled genomic DNA using the immunoSEQ multiplex PCR assay. The amplicons covered the V(D)J region and were long enough to include the CDR3 and to identify the V and J genes. Through the commercial immunoSEQ service, the amplicons were sequenced on an Illumina platform. Primer bias and sequencing errors were corrected as previously described, and TCRAD and TCRB were defined on the basis of the IMGT database. Analysis of the repertoires was done with immunoSEQ Analyzer 3.0 and VDJTools and included basic statistics, V/J segment usage, diversity estimates, rarefaction and pairwise overlap. Diversity was estimated using the Chao1, ChaoE, Efron-Thisted, Shannon and inverse Simpson indices, and was also estimated on datasets down-sampled to the size of the smallest sample. For repertoire overlap, CDR3 nucleotide sequence, V gene and J gene had to match strictly, and clustering was done by Jaccard-based multidimensional scaling. On average, thymus samples yielded roughly 770,000 unique TCRB clonotypes, whereas blood samples yielded about 80,000.

The clonotype originates from a boy under two years old with a congenital heart defect. Donor details come from another sample of the same person, matched by shared clones. Here the chain combines TRBV30 and TRBJ1-1; the D region possibly corresponds to TRBD1 (5 bases align). Sequenced material: thymocytes. The CDR3 has the sequence CAWARQWGAGTEAFF. The nucleotide sequence is given as TGTGCCTGGGCCCGTCAATGGGGCGCCGGCACTGAAGCTTTCTTT.